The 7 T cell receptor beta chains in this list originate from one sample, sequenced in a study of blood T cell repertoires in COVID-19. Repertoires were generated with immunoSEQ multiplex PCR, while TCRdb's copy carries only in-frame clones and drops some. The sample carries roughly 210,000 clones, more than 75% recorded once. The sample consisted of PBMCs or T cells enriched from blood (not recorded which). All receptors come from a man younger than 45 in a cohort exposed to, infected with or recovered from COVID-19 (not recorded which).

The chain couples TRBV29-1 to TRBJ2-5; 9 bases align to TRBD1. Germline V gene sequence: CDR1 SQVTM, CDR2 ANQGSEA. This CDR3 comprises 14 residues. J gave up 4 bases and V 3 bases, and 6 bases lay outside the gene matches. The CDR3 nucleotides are TGCAGCGTTGACCTAGGGACAGGGAGAGAGACCCAGTACTTC. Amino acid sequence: CSVDLGTGRETQYF.

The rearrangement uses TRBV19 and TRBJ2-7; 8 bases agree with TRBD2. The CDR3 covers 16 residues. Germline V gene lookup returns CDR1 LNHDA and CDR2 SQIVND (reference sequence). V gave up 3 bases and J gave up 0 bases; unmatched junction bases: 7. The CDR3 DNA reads TGTGCCAGTAGTATGTCGACGGGAGGGAGCTCCTACGAGCAGTACTTC. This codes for CASSMSTGGSSYEQYF.

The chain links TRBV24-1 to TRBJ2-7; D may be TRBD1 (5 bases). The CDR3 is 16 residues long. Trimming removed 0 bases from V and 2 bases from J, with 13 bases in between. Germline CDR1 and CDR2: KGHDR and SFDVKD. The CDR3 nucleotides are TGTGCCACCAGTGATTTGGGCTCCTCAGGGACCTACGAGCAGTACTTC. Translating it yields CATSDLGSSGTYEQYF.

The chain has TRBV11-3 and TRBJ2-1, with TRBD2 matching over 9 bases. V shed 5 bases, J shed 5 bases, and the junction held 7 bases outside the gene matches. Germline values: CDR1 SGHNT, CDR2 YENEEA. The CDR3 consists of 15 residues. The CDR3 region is CASSGSSGEDNEQFF. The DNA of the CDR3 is TGTGCCAGCAGCGGATCTAGCGGGGAAGACAATGAGCAGTTCTTC. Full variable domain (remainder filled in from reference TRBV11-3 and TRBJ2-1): EAGVVQSPRYKIIEKKQPVAFWCNPISGHNTLYWYLQNLGQGPELLIRYENEEAVDDSQLPKDRFSAERLKGVDSTLKIQPAELGDSAVYLCASSGSSGEDNEQFFGPGTRLTVL.

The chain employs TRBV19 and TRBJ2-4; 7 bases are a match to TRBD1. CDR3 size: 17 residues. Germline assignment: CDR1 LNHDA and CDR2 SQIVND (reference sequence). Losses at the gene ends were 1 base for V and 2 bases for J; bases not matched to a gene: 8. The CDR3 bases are TGTGCCAGTAGTATAGTTGGCAGGGGGAAAACCAAAAACATTCAGTACTTC. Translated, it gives CASSIVGRGKTKNIQYF.

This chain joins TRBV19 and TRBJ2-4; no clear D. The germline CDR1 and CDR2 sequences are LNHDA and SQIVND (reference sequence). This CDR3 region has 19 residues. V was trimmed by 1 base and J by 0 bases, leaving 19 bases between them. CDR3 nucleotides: TGTGCCAGTAGTATAGGGGCAGAAAAAGCTCCTGTAGCCAAAAACATTCAGTACTTC. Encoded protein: CASSIGAEKAPVAKNIQYF. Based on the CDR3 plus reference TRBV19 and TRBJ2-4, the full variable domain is DGGITQSPKYLFRKEGQNVTLSCEQNLNHDAMYWYRQDPGQGLRLIYYSQIVNDFQKGDIAEGYSVSREKKESFPLTVTSAQKNPTAFYLCASSIGAEKAPVAKNIQYFGAGTRLSVL.

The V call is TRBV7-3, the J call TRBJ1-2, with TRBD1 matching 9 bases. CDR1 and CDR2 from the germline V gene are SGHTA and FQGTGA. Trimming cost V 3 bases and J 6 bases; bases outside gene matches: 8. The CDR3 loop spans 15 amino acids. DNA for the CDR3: TGTGCCAGCAGCTTGAACAGGGGGCCCGGGAATGGCTACACCTTC. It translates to CASSLNRGPGNGYTF.